This entry lists 6 T cell receptor beta chains sequenced from one sample in a study of cytomegalovirus exposure and HLA in healthy donors. Amplification used 60 Vbeta primers and 13 Jbeta primers. Generated by immunoSEQ multiplex PCR, the TCRdb table keeps only in-frame clones and is missing some. This table has fewer than 150,000 clones, 80% appearing once. The sample comprised PBMCs. The receptor set was obtained from a female donor in good health and CMV-seropositive.

This clone was observed a single time. The gene calls are TRBV7-2 and TRBJ1-5; 8 nucleotides agree with TRBD1. This CDR3 is built from 15 residues. The trim removed 6 bases at V and 4 bases at J, leaving 8 bases unmatched. Germline-derived CDR1 and CDR2 are SGHTA and FQGNSA. Here the CDR3 reads CASSLTGDENQPQHF. The CDR3 coding sequence is TGTGCCAGCAGTCTGACAGGGGATGAAAATCAGCCCCAGCATTTT.

This clone was counted between two and nine times. The chain recombines TRBV28 with TRBJ1-6; D is possibly TRBD1 (6 bases). V shed 5 bases and J shed 7 bases, with 12 bases lying between them. This CDR3 region has 14 residues. The germline V gene has CDR1 MDHEN and CDR2 SYDVKM. The CDR3 loop reads CASSPGTLNSPLHF. Written as DNA, the CDR3 is TGTGCCAGCAGTCCCGGGACATTGAATTCACCCCTCCACTTT.

This chain links TRBV6-1 with TRBJ2-7; perhaps TRBD1 as D (6 bases). Trimming took off 4 bases at V and 0 bases at J, with 16 bases between the two ends. This CDR3 region has 16 residues. From germline, CDR1 is MNHNS and CDR2 SASEGT. CDR3 protein: CASSGLSAGDSYEQYF. Here the CDR3 DNA reads TGTGCCAGCAGTGGTTTGTCGGCAGGGGACTCCTACGAGCAGTACTTC.

The chain employs TRBV21-1 and TRBJ2-4; TRBD1 is taken as the D call from the table, unchecked against the DNA. TRBV21-1 is listed as a pseudogene. CDR3 length: 13 amino acids. CDR3 residues: CASRRRDRDIQYF. CDR3 nucleotides: TGTGCCAGCAGAAGGCGGGACAGGGACATTCAGTACTTC.

V usage is TRBV19 and J usage is TRBJ1-1; D is undetermined. V was pared by 6 bases and J by 4 bases, with 12 bases between. Germline CDR1 and CDR2: LNHDA and SQIVND (reference sequence). The CDR3 has 13 residues. CDR3 sequence: CASSQFSGTEAFF. CDR3 nucleotide sequence: TGTGCCAGTAGCCAGTTTTCGGGCACTGAAGCTTTCTTT.

The rearrangement joins TRBV7-8 to TRBJ2-7; 9 bases align to TRBD2. The ends lost 5 bases at V and 3 bases at J; junction bases unmatched: 8. This CDR3 has 15 amino acids. Germline-derived CDR1 and CDR2 are SGHVS and FQNEAQ. The CDR3 coding sequence is TGTGCCAGCAGCCCCTGGCGGGGGGGCATCTACGAGCAGTACTTC. This gives the protein CASSPWRGGIYEQYF.